These 26 T cell receptor beta chains were sequenced from one sample in a study of blood T cell repertoires in COVID-19. This table comes from immunoSEQ multiplex PCR, and its TCRdb copy is limited to in-frame clones, with some not included. The table lists 350,000 to 450,000 clones, nearly 90% of them singletons. The sequenced sample consisted of PBMCs or T cells enriched from blood (not recorded which). The receptors here all came from a woman younger than 35 who had been exposed to COVID-19.

The chain uses TRBV20-1 and TRBJ2-7, with 7 positions matching TRBD1. The CDR3 sequence is 15 residues long. The germline V gene has CDR1 DFQATT and CDR2 SNEGSKA (reference sequence). V lost 3 bases, J lost 3 bases, and 11 bases stayed unmatched. The CDR3 spells CSASPPGGRNYEQYF. The CDR3 bases are TGCAGTGCTAGTCCCCCAGGGGGACGAAACTACGAGCAGTACTTC.

The gene calls are TRBV27 and TRBJ2-7; unclear D gene. Trimming shortened V by 3 bases and J by 6 bases, and 12 bases separated the two germline ends. Germline values: CDR1 MNHEY, CDR2 SMNVEV (reference sequence). This CDR3 is 13 amino acids long. Here the CDR3 DNA reads TGTGCCAGCAGTTTCAACATGGGCAGCGAGCAGTACTTC. Translated: CASSFNMGSEQYF.

The chain employs TRBV24-1 and TRBJ2-2; 7 bases map to TRBD1. Per the germline V gene, CDR1 is KGHDR and CDR2 is SFDVKD. The CDR3 covers 15 residues. The trim removed 1 base at V and 4 bases at J, leaving 2 bases unmatched. The CDR3 loop reads CATSDLGGSTGELFF. The CDR3 nucleotides are TGTGCCACCAGTGATTTAGGGGGCAGCACCGGGGAGCTGTTTTTT.

This clone turned up a few times. The chain employs TRBV7-8 and TRBJ2-2; D call uncertain. The V end lost 5 bases, the J end lost 3 bases, and 13 bases lay between the germline ends. This CDR3 has 15 residues. Germline-derived CDR1 and CDR2 are SGHVS and FQNEAQ. The CDR3: CASSAVVVDTGELFF. Here the CDR3 DNA reads TGTGCCAGCAGCGCGGTTGTGGTAGACACCGGGGAGCTGTTTTTT.

The rearrangement uses TRBV12-3 or TRBV12-4 and TRBJ1-2; perhaps TRBD1 as D (6 bases). The CDR3 loop spans 13 amino acids. Trimming pared 5 bases from V and 6 bases from J, leaving 13 bases between. The DNA of the CDR3 is TGTGCCAGCAGTCTAAAGGACAGACATGGCTACACCTTC. It translates to CASSLKDRHGYTF.

This clone was seen only a few times. The V call is TRBV28, the J call TRBJ2-7; maybe TRBD2 (6 bases). V was shortened by 3 bases and J by 1 base, with 16 bases between the two germline ends. The CDR3 is 16 amino acids. In germline, CDR1 is MDHEN, CDR2 SYDVKM. Written as DNA, the CDR3 is TGTGCCAGCAGTTTGATTGGAACTAGCCGTTCCTACGAGCAGTACTTC. Its protein is CASSLIGTSRSYEQYF.

J is TRBJ1-2 and V is TRBV2; unclear D gene. The germline CDR1 and CDR2 sequences are SNHLY and FYNNEI. Deletions cut 4 bases from V and 4 bases from J, with 7 bases between. There are 12 residues in the CDR3. CDR3 in amino acids: CASSGDFYGYTF. CDR3 in DNA: TGTGCCAGCAGTGGTGACTTCTATGGCTACACCTTC.

The J gene is TRBJ2-5, the V gene TRBV7-6; D is unresolved. This CDR3 contains 14 residues. CDR1 SGHVS and CDR2 FNYEAQ come from the germline V gene. V lost 0 bases and J lost 3, with 8 bases in between. In DNA form, the CDR3 reads TGTGCCAGCAGCTTAGCCGGTCCCGAAGAGACCCAGTACTTC. It is translated as CASSLAGPEETQYF.

V is TRBV27 and J is TRBJ2-1; D unclear. The CDR3 spans 15 residues. The ends were cut back, 7 bases at V and 0 bases at J, with 13 bases in the middle. CDR1 and CDR2 (germline): MNHEY, SMNVEV (reference sequence). The CDR3 DNA sequence: TGTGCCAGCACTCGAGGTAGCAGCTCCTACAATGAGCAGTTCTTC. Its translation: CASTRGSSSYNEQFF.

The rearrangement links TRBV7-9 to TRBJ1-4; 9 nucleotides line up with TRBD1. Germline CDR1 SEHNR, CDR2 FQNEAQ (reference sequence). V was clipped by 3 bases and J by 8 bases; unmatched bases: 1. The CDR3 contains 13 residues. This CDR3 reads CASSLTGGEKLFF. The CDR3 nucleotides read TGTGCCAGCAGCTTGACAGGGGGAGAAAAACTGTTTTTT.

In nucleotides, the CDR3 is TGTGCCAGCAGCTCAACAGTGGGAGCCTACAATGAGCAGTTCTTC. Translating gives CASSSTVGAYNEQFF. J is TRBJ2-1 and V is TRBV11-3; perhaps TRBD2 as D (5 bases). The germline V gene has CDR1 SGHNT and CDR2 YENEEA. Trimming shortened V by 4 bases and J by 2 bases, and 12 bases separated the two germline ends. This CDR3 spans 15 amino acids.

The chain recombines TRBV7-2 with TRBJ1-1; D perhaps matches TRBD1 (6 bases). V dropped 3 bases and J dropped 8 bases, with 10 bases sitting between them. The germline V gene encodes CDR1 SGHTA and CDR2 FQGNSA. CDR3 length: 12 amino acids. The CDR3 DNA sequence: TGTGCCAGCAGCTTCGTCACAGGGGAAGCTTTCTTT. As protein: CASSFVTGEAFF.

The gene calls are TRBV27 and TRBJ2-7, with D possibly being TRBD2 (6 bases). The CDR3 has 13 residues. The V end lost 5 bases, the J end lost 8 bases, and 16 bases lay between the germline ends. In germline, CDR1 is MNHEY, CDR2 SMNVEV (reference sequence). CDR3 residues: CASSPREYTKQYF. For the CDR3, the DNA is TGTGCCAGCAGTCCCCGGGAGTATACCAAGCAGTACTTC.

The chain is built from TRBV7-6 and TRBJ1-4, with a tentative D call TRBD1 (6 bases). The CDR3 spans 16 residues. The germline V gene has CDR1 SGHVS and CDR2 FNYEAQ. The germline V and J ends were trimmed by 4 bases and 4 bases, with 16 bases remaining between them. The CDR3 loop is CASSSSTRGFNEKLFF. The DNA of the CDR3 is TGTGCCAGCAGCTCCTCAACTAGGGGGTTTAATGAAAAACTGTTTTTT.

This sequence joins TRBV19 and TRBJ1-3; 7 bases agree with TRBD1. The V gene's germline CDR1 is LNHDA and CDR2 SQIVND (reference sequence). V shed 6 bases and J 3 bases; nucleotides not matched to a gene: 11. The CDR3 runs 16 residues. CDR3 coding DNA: TGTGCCAGTAGACCCACGAACAGGGGTCTTGGAAACACCATATATTTT. This gives the protein CASRPTNRGLGNTIYF.

V usage is TRBV6-4 and J usage is TRBJ2-3; 7 bases match TRBD1. CDR3 length: 14 amino acids. The V gene end was trimmed by 8 bases and the J gene end by 2 bases; junction bases not matched to a gene: 7. CDR1 MRHNA and CDR2 SNTAGT come from the germline V gene. As DNA, the CDR3 is TGTGCCAGCGGTCCAGGGGGAGACACAGATACGCAGTATTTT. As protein: CASGPGGDTDTQYF.

This sequence joins TRBV15 and TRBJ2-1; no clear D. Trimming cost V 7 bases and J 0 bases, with 10 bases left between them. Germline V lookup: CDR1 LNHNV, CDR2 YYDKDF (reference sequence). The CDR3 extends over 14 amino acids. The chain's CDR3 is CATIEDPSYNEQFF. In DNA form, the CDR3 reads TGTGCCACCATAGAGGATCCCTCCTACAATGAGCAGTTCTTC.

This chain links TRBV21-1 with TRBJ2-5; TRBD2, the table's D call, was not compared with the DNA. TRBV21-1 is a listed pseudogene. The CDR3 runs 16 residues. As DNA, the CDR3 is TGTGCCAGCAGCAAGCTAAACTTCGGGTGGCAAGAGACCCAGTACTTC. It yields the protein CASSKLNFGWQETQYF.

The chain is built from TRBV28 and TRBJ1-6; no definite D call. The CDR3 loop spans 16 amino acids. CDR1 is MDHEN, CDR2 SYDVKM, per germline. V lost 6 bases and J 0 bases, leaving 12 bases between the germline ends. The chain's CDR3 is CASSITGSSYNSPLHF. CDR3 in DNA: TGTGCCAGCAGCATTACGGGAAGCTCCTATAATTCACCCCTCCACTTT.

The genes are TRBV18 and TRBJ1-2; no clear D. Looked up from germline, CDR1 is KGHSH and CDR2 is LQKENI. Trimming stripped 3 bases from V and 0 bases from J, with 2 bases between. The CDR3 loop spans 12 amino acids. DNA for the CDR3: TGTGCCAGCTCACCCGCTAACTATGGCTACACCTTC. It translates to CASSPANYGYTF.

The chain carries TRBV5-1 and TRBJ1-6; D unresolved. CDR3 length: 13 amino acids. Germline V gene lookup returns CDR1 SGHRS and CDR2 YFSETQ. V was shortened by 2 bases and J by 7 bases, with 7 bases between the two germline ends. CDR3: CASSLNMNSPLHF. The CDR3 DNA is TGCGCCAGCAGCTTAAATATGAATTCACCCCTCCACTTT.

V is TRBV28 and J is TRBJ2-7; TRBD2 agrees at 7 bases. The CDR3 has 12 residues. CDR1 is MDHEN, CDR2 SYDVKM, per germline. Germline trimming cut 7 bases from V and 8 bases from J; bases unmatched to any gene: 8. This chain's CDR3 is CASNGGEGQQYF. CDR3 nucleotide sequence: TGTGCCAGCAACGGTGGGGAGGGACAGCAGTACTTC. The complete variable domain, with remaining parts taken from reference TRBV28 and TRBJ2-7, reads DVKVTQSSRYLVKRTGEKVFLECVQDMDHENMFWYRQDPGLGLRLIYFSYDVKMKEKGDIPEGYSVSREKKERFSLILESASTNQTSMYLCASNGGEGQQYFGPGTRLTVT.

The gene calls are TRBV3-1 (or the pseudogene TRBV3-2) and TRBJ2-5, with a tentative D call TRBD2 (6 bases). The CDR3 runs 15 residues. V shed 0 bases and J shed 9 bases, with 17 bases lying between them. Germline CDR1 and CDR2: LGHDT and YNNKEL (reference sequence). In DNA, the CDR3 is TGTGCCAGCAGCCAAGAGGGACTCCCGGGTTGGGCCCAGTACTTC. It encodes CASSQEGLPGWAQYF.

This clone was observed once. The rearrangement joins TRBV3-1 (or the pseudogene TRBV3-2) to TRBJ1-4, with 7 bases aligning to TRBD1. Trimming took 1 base from V and 1 from J; bases not matched to a gene: 6. The CDR3 is made up of 17 amino acids. Germline V lookup: CDR1 LGHDT, CDR2 YNNKEL (reference sequence). CDR3 nucleotides: TGTGCCAGCAGCCAAGTCTCAGGGGGGTTAACTAATGAAAAACTGTTTTTT. This translates into CASSQVSGGLTNEKLFF.

The sample holds one count of this clone. The chain has TRBV28 and TRBJ2-5; D is undetermined. The CDR3 extends over 12 amino acids. Deletions cut 1 base from V and 5 bases from J, with 5 bases between. Germline loops: CDR1 MDHEN, CDR2 SYDVKM. CDR3 nucleotides: TGTGCCAGCAGTTTATTCGGGGAGACCCAGTACTTC. This gives the protein CASSLFGETQYF.

The V gene is TRBV13, the J gene TRBJ2-7; 7 bases line up with TRBD1. V was pared by 5 bases and J by 2 bases, with 3 bases of the junction left unmatched. The length of the CDR3 is 13 residues. Looked up from germline, CDR1 is PRHDT and CDR2 is FYEKMQ (reference sequence). The CDR3 sequence: CASSPGQPYEQYF. For the CDR3, the DNA is TGTGCCAGCAGCCCGGGACAGCCCTACGAGCAGTACTTC.